The table lists the clone carrying this T cell receptor beta chain with a few counts. At one of its ends the junction is not consistent with the germline gene, which may arise from a read error. The CDR3 totals 11 residues. Germline V lookup: CDR1 SGHDT, CDR2 YYEEEE. The sample is drawn from a study of tumour-infiltrating T cells in Burkitt lymphoma. Study details: Productive clonality predicted overall and progression-free survival.

Libraries were prepared by immunoSEQ multiplex PCR; TCRdb keeps only in-frame clonotypes and omits some of them. Here the sample spans roughly 1,500 clones, 17% being singletons. The chain recombines TRBV5-6 with TRBJ2-1; D gene uncertain. This clonotype was sampled from a human donor with diffuse large B-cell lymphoma. Source material: tumor tissue. CDR3 in amino acids: CTSSFVNEQFF. The CDR3, as DNA: TGTACCAGCAGCTTCGTCAATGAGCAGTTCTTC.